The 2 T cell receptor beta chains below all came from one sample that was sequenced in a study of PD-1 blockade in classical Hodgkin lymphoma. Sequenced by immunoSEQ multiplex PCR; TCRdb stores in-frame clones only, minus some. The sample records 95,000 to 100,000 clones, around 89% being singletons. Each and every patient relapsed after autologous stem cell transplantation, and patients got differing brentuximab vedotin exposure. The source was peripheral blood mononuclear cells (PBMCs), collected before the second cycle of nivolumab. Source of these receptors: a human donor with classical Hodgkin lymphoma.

CDR3 bases: TGCGCCAGCAGTGGAGGGGATCAGCCCCAGCATTTT. It translates to CASSGGDQPQHF. The chain uses TRBV10-2 and TRBJ1-5, with a tentative D call TRBD1 (5 bases). Germline V CDR1 and CDR2: WSHSY, SAAADI. The CDR3 contains 12 residues. The V gene lost 4 bases and the J gene lost 5 bases, with 6 bases spanning the gap.

The CDR3 sequence: CASRTGEEWEKLFF. As DNA, the CDR3 is TGTGCCAGCAGGACAGGGGAGGAGTGGGAAAAACTGTTTTTT. The chain recombines TRBV6-1 with TRBJ1-4; 8 bases map to TRBD1. Trimming at V came to 6 bases and at J to 8 bases, leaving 8 bases not matched to a gene. Germline V gives CDR1 MNHNS, CDR2 SASEGT. This CDR3 region has 14 residues.